These 27 T cell receptor beta chains originate from one sample sequenced in a study of shared clonotypes between healthy human individuals. As defined, naive CD8 cells were CD45RO-negative and positively selected for CCR7, with terminally differentiated effector memory CD45RA+ cells excluded. Assay used: immunoSEQ multiplex PCR; TCRdb lists only in-frame clones, some missing. The table has about 580,000 clones, nearly 98% seen once. The sample consisted of naive CD8+ T cells sorted from blood. These receptors all stem from a man aged 25 to 45 in good health.

The V and J genes are TRBV7-9 and TRBJ2-1; TRBD1 matches at 8 bases. Trimming cost V 3 bases and J 5 bases; bases outside gene matches: 3. Germline lookup yields CDR1 SEHNR and CDR2 FQNEAQ (reference sequence). This CDR3 comprises 14 residues. CDR3 sequence reads: CASSFQGANNEQFF. CDR3 nucleotide sequence: TGTGCCAGCAGCTTCCAGGGGGCTAACAATGAGCAGTTCTTC.

This sequence joins TRBV19 and TRBJ2-5; D is perhaps TRBD2 (6 bases). Looked up from germline, CDR1 is LNHDA and CDR2 is SQIVND (reference sequence). V lost 5 bases to trimming and J lost 7 bases, with 32 bases between them. The CDR3 is made up of 19 amino acids. Written as DNA, the CDR3 is TGTGCCAGTAGTGTCCCTCCCCATTCACTAGCCTCCGTACCGGGGACCCAGTACTTC. This encodes CASSVPPHSLASVPGTQYF.

V usage is TRBV29-1 and J usage is TRBJ2-7; tentative D call: TRBD2 (5 bases). Germline V gives CDR1 SQVTM, CDR2 ANQGSEA. The CDR3 runs to 12 residues. Trimming pared 6 bases from V and 2 bases from J, leaving 11 bases between. The CDR3 reads CSVFTGTYEQYF. The CDR3, as DNA: TGCAGCGTCTTCACCGGGACCTACGAGCAGTACTTC.

The V gene is TRBV19, the J gene TRBJ2-7; D unresolved. Germline CDR1 is LNHDA and CDR2 is SQIVND (reference sequence). Deletions cut 10 bases from V and 5 bases from J, with 12 bases between. The CDR3 is 11 amino acids. The CDR3 region is CAKIGLHEQYF. Written as DNA, the CDR3 is TGTGCCAAAATTGGGCTCCACGAGCAGTACTTC.

About this clone itself: The same CDR3 arises from other DNA sequences in this sample as well. The V gene is TRBV5-1, the J gene TRBJ2-7; no definite D call. Germline CDR1 is SGHRS and CDR2 is YFSETQ. This CDR3 has 13 amino acids. V lost 4 bases, J lost 0 bases, and 8 bases lay in between. CDR3 bases: TGCGCCAGCAGCCTCAGAAGCTCCTACGAGCAGTACTTC. Translation: CASSLRSSYEQYF. The full variable domain, its missing parts supplied by reference TRBV5-1 and TRBJ2-7, is KAGVTQTPRYLIKTRGQQVTLSCSPISGHRSVSWYQQTPGQGLQFLFEYFSETQRNKGNFPGRFSGRQFSNSRSEMNVSTLELGDSALYLCASSLRSSYEQYFGPGTRLTVT.

The chain couples TRBV14 to TRBJ1-2; D unresolved. Germline loops: CDR1 SGHDN, CDR2 FVKESK. There are 13 residues in the CDR3. Deletions cut 4 bases from V and 7 bases from J, with 13 bases between. The CDR3 protein is CASSPRRLGGYTF. The CDR3 coding sequence is TGTGCCAGCAGCCCCAGAAGGTTGGGTGGCTACACCTTC.

This chain uses TRBV7-2 with TRBJ2-1; D gene unclear. The CDR3 consists of 14 residues. Germline CDR1 is SGHTA and CDR2 is FQGNSA. V lost 3 bases to trimming and J lost 0 bases, with 6 bases between them. The CDR3 region has the DNA TGTGCCAGCAGCTTGAAGGTCTCCTACAATGAGCAGTTCTTC. Translation: CASSLKVSYNEQFF.

This chain uses TRBV29-1 with TRBJ2-4; 8 bases map to TRBD2. After removal of 5 bases from V and 6 bases from J, the junction contained 6 bases not matched to a gene. The V gene's germline CDR1 is SQVTM and CDR2 ANQGSEA. The CDR3 runs 13 residues. The CDR3 is CSVWGLAGNIQYF. CDR3 bases: TGCAGCGTTTGGGGGCTAGCGGGAAACATTCAGTACTTC.

V gene TRBV28 combines with J gene TRBJ1-4; 9 bases fit TRBD1. Germline V gives CDR1 MDHEN, CDR2 SYDVKM. CDR3 length equals 14 residues. Trimming removed 6 bases from V and 8 bases from J; junction bases left unmatched: 7. The chain's CDR3 is CASSGRDRAEKLFF. Written as DNA, the CDR3 is TGTGCCAGCAGCGGCCGGGACAGGGCGGAAAAACTGTTTTTT.

This chain links TRBV29-1 with TRBJ2-3; D perhaps matches TRBD2 (7 bases). This CDR3 region has 15 residues. CDR1 and CDR2 (germline): SQVTM, ANQGSEA. The V and J ends lost 0 bases and 2 bases respectively, with 12 bases between them. The CDR3 sequence: CSVEDQGTITDTQYF. As DNA, the CDR3 is TGCAGCGTTGAAGATCAGGGGACTATCACAGATACGCAGTATTTT.

The J gene is TRBJ1-2, the V gene TRBV9; the D is unclear. Germline values: CDR1 SGDLS, CDR2 YYNGEE. CDR3 length equals 14 residues. V was cut by 4 bases and J by 6 bases, with 16 bases left in between. The CDR3 coding sequence is TGTGCCAGCAGCACTACCCCCTCATCGGATGGCTACACCTTC. This encodes CASSTTPSSDGYTF. The complete variable domain, with remaining parts taken from reference TRBV9 and TRBJ1-2, reads DSGVTQTPKHLITATGQRVTLRCSPRSGDLSVYWYQQSLDQGLQFLIQYYNGEERAKGNILERFSAQQFPDLHSELNLSSLELGDSALYFCASSTTPSSDGYTFGSGTRLTVV.

This clone has a handful of counts. The rearrangement joins TRBV9 to TRBJ2-1, with D possibly being TRBD1 (6 bases). CDR3 length: 15 residues. V was clipped by 3 bases and J by 0 bases, with 10 bases between them. Germline assignment: CDR1 SGDLS and CDR2 YYNGEE. The CDR3 DNA reads as TGTGCCAGCAGCGCCCAGGGGAGCTCCTACAATGAGCAGTTCTTC. Protein product: CASSAQGSSYNEQFF.

This clone has a single count. The V gene is TRBV7-9, the J gene TRBJ2-7; TRBD1 agrees at 11 bases. The germline V gene has CDR1 SEHNR and CDR2 FQNEAQ (reference sequence). Trimming cost V 5 bases and J 5 bases; bases outside gene matches: 11. This CDR3 is built from 16 residues. CDR3 DNA: TGTGCCAGCAGCGCCCCACGGGGACAGGGGGGCAACGAGCAGTACTTC. This sequence encodes CASSAPRGQGGNEQYF.

The chain links TRBV7-6 to TRBJ2-1, with D perhaps given as TRBD1 or TRBD2 (5 bases each). The germline gives CDR1 SGHVS, CDR2 FNYEAQ. Trimming shortened V by 3 bases and J by 8 bases, and 26 bases separated the two germline ends. CDR3 size: 18 residues. The CDR3 nucleotides read TGTGCCAGCAGCTTGGCCATCGGGGCGGCTAGACCTGGCGATGAGCAGTTCTTC. Its protein is CASSLAIGAARPGDEQFF.

The rearrangement joins TRBV28 to TRBJ2-6; unclear D gene. The CDR3 length is 16 residues. Trimming removed 2 bases from V and 3 bases from J, with 11 bases in between. CDR1 MDHEN and CDR2 SYDVKM come from the germline V gene. The CDR3 sequence: CASSLAWGGGANVLTF. CDR3 sequence (DNA): TGTGCCAGCAGTTTAGCTTGGGGTGGTGGGGCCAACGTCCTGACTTTC.

The chain joins TRBV18 to TRBJ2-7; 10 nucleotides align to TRBD1. From germline, CDR1 is KGHSH and CDR2 LQKENI. The V and J ends lost 0 bases and 2 bases, in that order; junction bases with no gene match: 4. This CDR3 contains 16 residues. CDR3 in amino acids: CASSPPGGQGTYEQYF. For the CDR3, the DNA is TGTGCCAGCTCACCACCTGGGGGACAGGGGACCTACGAGCAGTACTTC.

The count of this clone is one. Other DNA sequences in this specimen translate into the identical CDR3. The gene calls are TRBV30 and TRBJ2-7; D perhaps matches TRBD1 (6 bases). Germline V gene data show CDR1 as GTSNPN and CDR2 as SVGIG (reference sequence). This CDR3 has 13 residues. V shed 0 bases and J shed 0 bases, with 6 bases lying between them. The CDR3 DNA sequence: TGTGCCTGGAGTGTCAGGGGCTCCTACGAGCAGTACTTC. It specifies CAWSVRGSYEQYF.

This clone was recorded only once. This sequence joins TRBV7-9 and TRBJ2-1; a weak D match, TRBD2 (5 bases). V dropped 4 bases and J dropped 6 bases, with 22 bases sitting between them. This CDR3 spans 17 amino acids. CDR1 and CDR2 (germline): SEHNR, FQNEAQ (reference sequence). CDR3 sequence (DNA): TGTGCCAGCAGCTCCCTTGCCGGGCCCCAAAGCGGCAATGAGCAGTTCTTC. Translating gives CASSSLAGPQSGNEQFF.

The chain employs TRBV11-3 and TRBJ2-3; 11 bases line up with TRBD2. Trimming removed 4 bases from V and 2 bases from J; junction bases left unmatched: 5. This CDR3 has 16 amino acids. The germline gives CDR1 SGHNT, CDR2 YENEEA. CDR3 sequence: CASSSRLAGYTDTQYF. The CDR3 DNA is TGTGCCAGCAGCTCGAGACTAGCGGGGTACACAGATACGCAGTATTTT.

This sequence joins TRBV11-2 and TRBJ2-1, with D perhaps TRBD2 (6 bases). V was cut by 2 bases and J by 5 bases, with 10 bases left in between. The CDR3 is 14 amino acids. CDR1 SGHAT and CDR2 FQNNGV come from the germline V gene. The CDR3 region has the DNA TGTGCCAGCAGCTTAACCGGGACTCACAATGAGCAGTTCTTC. This codes for CASSLTGTHNEQFF.

In DNA, the CDR3 is TGTGCCAGCGCCCAAACGTCCCCCCTCTATGGCTACACCTTC. Translation gives CASAQTSPLYGYTF. The J gene is TRBJ1-2, the V gene TRBV7-8, with D unresolved. The length of the CDR3 is 14 residues. V was cut by 8 bases and J by 4 bases, with 17 bases left in between. CDR1 SGHVS and CDR2 FQNEAQ come from the germline V gene.

The V call is TRBV11-3, the J call TRBJ2-1; 10 bases agree with TRBD2. The junction had 20 bases not matched to a gene; V was cut back by 4 bases and J by 8 bases. The CDR3 is made up of 19 amino acids. CDR1 is SGHNT, CDR2 YENEEA, per germline. This CDR3 is CASSSRDGSLAGEMYEQFF. CDR3 in DNA: TGTGCCAGCAGCTCCCGGGATGGCTCCCTAGCGGGAGAAATGTATGAGCAGTTCTTC.

This chain joins TRBV9 and TRBJ2-6; D is undetermined. Between the trimmed V and J ends, which lost 3 bases and 0 bases, there was a span of 4 bases. Germline V gives CDR1 SGDLS, CDR2 YYNGEE. This CDR3 contains 14 residues. The DNA of the CDR3 is TGTGCCAGCAGCGCCAGCTCTGGGGCCAACGTCCTGACTTTC. This sequence encodes CASSASSGANVLTF.

This chain uses TRBV6-1 with TRBJ1-2; D gene ambiguous. This CDR3 has 15 amino acids. CDR1 is MNHNS and CDR2 is SASEGT in the germline V gene. Trimming left V 2 bases short and J 6 bases short, with 16 bases between. CDR3 sequence: CASSERVRSVNGYTF. The CDR3 DNA sequence: TGTGCCAGCAGTGAAAGGGTGCGGTCAGTTAATGGCTACACCTTC.

CDR3 DNA: TGTGCCAGCAGTCCTCAGGGGGCAATTTACAATGAGCAGTTCTTC. Amino acid sequence: CASSPQGAIYNEQFF. The genes are TRBV28 and TRBJ2-1; 8 nucleotides match TRBD1. The CDR3 loop spans 15 amino acids. The germline CDR1 and CDR2 sequences are MDHEN and SYDVKM. With V trimmed by 5 bases and J by 4 bases, 7 bases remained unmatched.

The V gene is TRBV7-9, the J gene TRBJ2-7, with 8 bases lining up with TRBD1. CDR1 is SEHNR and CDR2 is FQNEAQ in the germline V gene (reference sequence). This CDR3 region has 16 residues. V trimming: 5 bases; J trimming: 2 bases; junction bases outside the gene matches: 11. The CDR3 DNA reads TGTGCCAGCAGCCACGCCAGGGACAGGAAAGCCTACGAGCAGTACTTC. This codes for CASSHARDRKAYEQYF.

The gene calls are TRBV7-9 and TRBJ1-1, with D perhaps matching TRBD1 (6 bases). Germline V gives CDR1 SEHNR, CDR2 FQNEAQ (reference sequence). CDR3 size: 14 residues. The V end was cut by 4 bases, the J end by 6 bases, with 15 bases between. CDR3 DNA: TGTGCCAGCAGCTCAGGCACCAGGGGTCCTGAAGCTTTCTTT. Its protein product is CASSSGTRGPEAFF.